These T cell receptor beta chains were read from a single sample in a study of blood T cell repertoires in COVID-19. Sequenced by immunoSEQ multiplex PCR; TCRdb stores in-frame clones only, minus some. The table lists roughly 260,000 clones, approximately 85% of them singletons. The specimen sequenced was PBMCs or T cells enriched from blood (not recorded which). These receptors were obtained from a woman in her forties or fifties who had recovered from COVID-19. Both conserved end residues are part of each CDR3. Each record gives: clone size, J gene, V gene, D gene, CDR3 protein, CDR3 DNA. D genes are given only for firm matches. Rows give clone size only sometimes, using once, few, many, or a class for an expanded clone.

clone_size: -
j_call: TRBJ2-1
v_call: TRBV4-2
d_call: -
cdr3_aa: CASSLPPIEAPSYNEQFF
cdr3_nt: TGTGCCAGCAGCCTACCTCCGATTGAAGCGCCCTCCTACAATGAGCAGTTCTTC

clone_size: few
j_call: TRBJ2-7
v_call: TRBV5-1
d_call: TRBD1
cdr3_aa: CASSTGTGRSEQYF
cdr3_nt: TGCGCCAGCAGCACCGGGACAGGAAGGAGCGAGCAGTACTTC

clone_size: -
j_call: TRBJ2-5
v_call: TRBV15
d_call: -
cdr3_aa: CATSTRDIQETQYF
cdr3_nt: TGTGCCACCAGCACCCGGGACATCCAAGAGACCCAGTACTTC

clone_size: -
j_call: TRBJ1-5
v_call: TRBV10-3
d_call: -
cdr3_aa: CAIIARSPPESPPHQPQHF
cdr3_nt: TGTGCCATCATAGCCCGATCTCCCCCCGAGAGTCCCCCGCATCAGCCCCAGCATTTT

clone_size: -
j_call: TRBJ1-1
v_call: TRBV2
d_call: -
cdr3_aa: CAPKGGETEAFF
cdr3_nt: TGTGCCCCCAAGGGAGGTGAAACTGAAGCTTTCTTT

clone_size: -
j_call: TRBJ2-5
v_call: TRBV7-2
d_call: -
cdr3_aa: CASSGRRKETQYF
cdr3_nt: TGTGCCAGCAGCGGACGGAGGAAAGAGACCCAGTACTTC

clone_size: -
j_call: TRBJ2-6
v_call: TRBV28
d_call: -
cdr3_aa: CASSFSGQGRTGANVLTF
cdr3_nt: TGTGCCAGCAGTTTTAGCGGGCAGGGGCGAACAGGGGCCAACGTCCTGACTTTC

clone_size: -
j_call: TRBJ2-3
v_call: TRBV7-9
d_call: -
cdr3_aa: CASSLGFRLRGADTQYF
cdr3_nt: TGTGCCAGCAGCTTAGGGTTTCGGCTGAGAGGCGCAGATACGCAGTATTTT

clone_size: once
j_call: TRBJ1-6
v_call: TRBV24-1
d_call: -
cdr3_aa: CATSDFAPGQALNSPLHF
cdr3_nt: TGTGCCACCAGTGATTTTGCTCCGGGACAAGCACTCAATTCACCCCTCCACTTT

clone_size: -
j_call: TRBJ1-1
v_call: TRBV30
d_call: TRBD1
cdr3_aa: CAWSPRTGENTEAFF
cdr3_nt: TGTGCCTGGAGTCCCCGGACAGGGGAGAACACTGAAGCTTTCTTT

clone_size: few
j_call: TRBJ2-7
v_call: TRBV5-1
d_call: TRBD2
cdr3_aa: CASSLEGGRATYEQYF
cdr3_nt: TGCGCCAGCAGTTTGGAGGGCGGGAGGGCGACCTACGAGCAGTACTTC

clone_size: -
j_call: TRBJ2-1
v_call: TRBV11-1
d_call: -
cdr3_aa: CASSFGSRQSEQFF
cdr3_nt: TGTGCCAGCAGCTTTGGGAGCCGGCAGAGTGAGCAGTTCTTC

clone_size: -
j_call: TRBJ1-2
v_call: TRBV14
d_call: -
cdr3_aa: CASSQVLTVTYHGYTF
cdr3_nt: TGTGCCAGCAGCCAAGTATTGACAGTAACTTATCATGGCTACACCTTC

clone_size: -
j_call: TRBJ2-7
v_call: TRBV27
d_call: TRBD2
cdr3_aa: CASSLRTSGRPSYEQYF
cdr3_nt: TGTGCCAGCAGTCTAAGGACTAGCGGGCGCCCTTCCTACGAGCAGTACTTC

clone_size: -
j_call: TRBJ1-6
v_call: TRBV4-2
d_call: -
cdr3_aa: CASSQDIGQGSFGTSPLHF
cdr3_nt: TGTGCCAGCAGCCAAGATATAGGTCAGGGATCCTTCGGTACTTCACCCCTCCACTTT

clone_size: -
j_call: TRBJ2-3
v_call: TRBV15
d_call: TRBD2
cdr3_aa: CATSSREGRADTQYF
cdr3_nt: TGTGCCACCAGCTCGCGGGAGGGCCGGGCAGATACGCAGTATTTT

clone_size: -
j_call: TRBJ1-2
v_call: TRBV6-6
d_call: -
cdr3_aa: CASSSSESYGYTF
cdr3_nt: TGTGCCAGCAGTTCGAGTGAGAGCTATGGCTACACCTTC

clone_size: few
j_call: TRBJ2-5
v_call: TRBV24-1
d_call: TRBD2
cdr3_aa: CATRAVGLAGGGQETQYF
cdr3_nt: TGTGCCACCAGGGCCGTGGGTCTAGCGGGAGGCGGACAAGAGACCCAGTACTTC

clone_size: -
j_call: TRBJ1-6
v_call: TRBV3-1/TRBV3-2
d_call: TRBD1
cdr3_aa: CASSPEQGAYSPLHF
cdr3_nt: TGTGCCAGCAGCCCGGAACAGGGGGCTTATTCACCCCTCCACTTT

clone_size: -
j_call: TRBJ2-7
v_call: TRBV10-3
d_call: -
cdr3_aa: CAIRTLGDEQYF
cdr3_nt: TGTGCCATCAGGACTCTAGGGGACGAGCAGTACTTC

clone_size: -
j_call: TRBJ1-6
v_call: TRBV5-1
d_call: TRBD1
cdr3_aa: CASSKGQGKSSYNSPLHF
cdr3_nt: TGCGCCAGCAGCAAGGGACAGGGTAAAAGCTCCTATAATTCACCCCTCCACTTT

clone_size: -
j_call: TRBJ1-1
v_call: TRBV28
d_call: -
cdr3_aa: CASSSGQQDTEAFF
cdr3_nt: TGTGCCAGCAGTTCAGGACAGCAAGACACTGAAGCTTTCTTT

clone_size: -
j_call: TRBJ1-4
v_call: TRBV11-2
d_call: -
cdr3_aa: CASSLEPQKREKLFF
cdr3_nt: TGTGCCAGCAGCTTAGAACCCCAGAAACGAGAAAAACTGTTTTTT

clone_size: -
j_call: TRBJ2-3
v_call: TRBV18
d_call: TRBD2
cdr3_aa: CASSSSSGGTDTQYF
cdr3_nt: TGTGCCAGCTCGTCTTCTAGCGGAGGCACAGATACGCAGTATTTT

clone_size: -
j_call: TRBJ2-1
v_call: TRBV5-4
d_call: TRBD2
cdr3_aa: CASSPILAGVNNEQFF
cdr3_nt: TGTGCCAGCAGCCCTATCCTAGCGGGAGTTAACAATGAGCAGTTCTTC

clone_size: few
j_call: TRBJ2-7
v_call: TRBV11-2
d_call: -
cdr3_aa: CASSFLGAASYEQYF
cdr3_nt: TGTGCCAGCAGCTTTTTGGGAGCCGCCAGCTACGAGCAGTACTTC

clone_size: -
j_call: TRBJ2-2
v_call: TRBV6-5
d_call: TRBD2
cdr3_aa: CASRTPGLASGELFF
cdr3_nt: TGTGCCAGCAGGACACCGGGACTAGCGTCCGGGGAGCTGTTTTTT

clone_size: -
j_call: TRBJ2-7
v_call: TRBV5-1
d_call: -
cdr3_aa: CASSFSGGRANEQYF
cdr3_nt: TGCGCCAGCAGCTTCTCTGGAGGGCGAGCCAACGAGCAGTACTTC

clone_size: -
j_call: TRBJ2-7
v_call: TRBV6-5
d_call: TRBD1
cdr3_aa: CASSYSPRQGWEQYF
cdr3_nt: TGTGCCAGCAGTTACTCTCCGCGACAGGGTTGGGAGCAGTACTTC

clone_size: -
j_call: TRBJ2-7
v_call: TRBV2
d_call: -
cdr3_aa: CASSGTSYEQYF
cdr3_nt: TGTGCCAGCAGTGGAACTTCCTACGAGCAGTACTTC

clone_size: -
j_call: TRBJ2-1
v_call: TRBV5-4
d_call: TRBD2
cdr3_aa: CASSLGLAGNNEQFF
cdr3_nt: TGTGCCAGCAGCTTGGGGCTAGCGGGAAACAATGAGCAGTTCTTC

clone_size: -
j_call: TRBJ1-4
v_call: TRBV28
d_call: TRBD1
cdr3_aa: CASSSTGYEKLFF
cdr3_nt: TGTGCCAGCAGTTCGACAGGGTATGAAAAACTGTTTTTT

clone_size: few
j_call: TRBJ2-7
v_call: TRBV5-6
d_call: TRBD1
cdr3_aa: CASSLSGTGSYEQYF
cdr3_nt: TGTGCCAGCAGCTTGTCCGGGACAGGCTCCTACGAGCAGTACTTC

clone_size: -
j_call: TRBJ1-1
v_call: TRBV5-1
d_call: TRBD1
cdr3_aa: CASSLAGQVVNTEAFF
cdr3_nt: TGCGCCAGCAGCTTGGCCGGACAGGTGGTGAACACTGAAGCTTTCTTT

clone_size: -
j_call: TRBJ1-4
v_call: TRBV7-9
d_call: TRBD1
cdr3_aa: CASSSPGQGEGKLFF
cdr3_nt: TGTGCCAGCAGCTCACCGGGACAGGGGGAGGGAAAACTGTTTTTT

clone_size: -
j_call: TRBJ1-6
v_call: TRBV27
d_call: -
cdr3_aa: CASSLEHNSPLHF
cdr3_nt: TGTGCCAGCAGCCTAGAACATAATTCACCCCTCCACTTT

clone_size: -
j_call: TRBJ1-5
v_call: TRBV5-4
d_call: -
cdr3_aa: CASSLGEGQPQHF
cdr3_nt: TGTGCCAGCAGCTTGGGGGAGGGTCAGCCCCAGCATTTT

clone_size: -
j_call: TRBJ1-4
v_call: TRBV7-9
d_call: -
cdr3_aa: CASSLVREKLFF
cdr3_nt: TGTGCCAGCAGCTTAGTGAGGGAAAAACTGTTTTTT

clone_size: -
j_call: TRBJ2-1
v_call: TRBV27
d_call: TRBD2
cdr3_aa: CASSPPGKRDYYNEQFF
cdr3_nt: TGTGCCAGCAGTCCTCCGGGGAAGCGGGATTACTACAATGAGCAGTTCTTC

clone_size: -
j_call: TRBJ2-5
v_call: TRBV3-1/TRBV3-2
d_call: TRBD1
cdr3_aa: CASSQMTGGTETQYF
cdr3_nt: TGTGCCAGCAGCCAAATGACAGGGGGGACGGAGACCCAGTACTTC

clone_size: few
j_call: TRBJ1-2
v_call: TRBV5-1
d_call: TRBD1
cdr3_aa: CASSLEGQSKYGYTF
cdr3_nt: TGCGCCAGCAGCTTGGAGGGACAGTCGAAATATGGCTACACCTTC

clone_size: once
j_call: TRBJ1-5
v_call: TRBV10-2
d_call: -
cdr3_aa: CASADTSNQPQHF
cdr3_nt: TGCGCCAGCGCCGACACGAGCAATCAGCCCCAGCATTTT

clone_size: -
j_call: TRBJ2-6
v_call: TRBV5-1
d_call: TRBD1
cdr3_aa: CASSLNPGQALSGANVLTF
cdr3_nt: TGCGCCAGCAGCTTGAATCCGGGACAGGCCCTCTCTGGGGCCAACGTCCTGACTTTC

clone_size: -
j_call: TRBJ2-2
v_call: TRBV7-9
d_call: -
cdr3_aa: CASSSTSNVELFF
cdr3_nt: TGTGCCAGCAGCTCTACTTCAAACGTGGAGCTGTTTTTT

clone_size: -
j_call: TRBJ2-3
v_call: TRBV5-1
d_call: TRBD1
cdr3_aa: CASSPGTATDTQYF
cdr3_nt: TGCGCCAGCAGCCCTGGGACAGCCACAGATACGCAGTATTTT

clone_size: -
j_call: TRBJ2-2
v_call: TRBV2
d_call: -
cdr3_aa: CASTETRSTGELFF
cdr3_nt: TGTGCCAGCACGGAGACTAGATCCACCGGGGAGCTGTTTTTT

clone_size: -
j_call: TRBJ1-6
v_call: TRBV5-1
d_call: -
cdr3_aa: CASSPQGSPLHF
cdr3_nt: TGCGCCAGCAGCCCCCAGGGTTCACCCCTCCACTTT

clone_size: -
j_call: TRBJ2-2
v_call: TRBV19
d_call: -
cdr3_aa: CASSIQENTGELFF
cdr3_nt: TGTGCCAGTAGTATACAGGAGAACACCGGGGAGCTGTTTTTT

clone_size: -
j_call: TRBJ1-5
v_call: TRBV23-1
d_call: TRBD1
cdr3_aa: CASSQSKWDRFNQPQHF
cdr3_nt: TGCGCCAGCAGTCAATCAAAATGGGACAGGTTCAATCAGCCCCAGCATTTT